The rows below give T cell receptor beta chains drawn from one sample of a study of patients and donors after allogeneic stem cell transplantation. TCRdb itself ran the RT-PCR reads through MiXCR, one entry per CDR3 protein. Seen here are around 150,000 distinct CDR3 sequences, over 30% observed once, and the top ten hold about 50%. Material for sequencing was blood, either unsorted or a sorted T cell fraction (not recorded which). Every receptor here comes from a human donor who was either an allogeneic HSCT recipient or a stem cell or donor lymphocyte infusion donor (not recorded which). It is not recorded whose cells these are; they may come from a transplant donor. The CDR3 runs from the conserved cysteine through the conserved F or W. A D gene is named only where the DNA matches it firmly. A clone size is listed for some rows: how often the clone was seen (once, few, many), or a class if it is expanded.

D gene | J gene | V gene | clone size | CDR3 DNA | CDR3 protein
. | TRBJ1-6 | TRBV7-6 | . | TGTGCCAGCAGCTTAGGGGGCCCAAAGGATAATTCACCCCTCCACTTT | CASSLGGPKDNSPLHF
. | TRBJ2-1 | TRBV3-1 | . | TGTGCCAGCAGCCAAGATGCCTCTACCTACAATGAGCAGTTCTTC | CASSQDASTYNEQFF
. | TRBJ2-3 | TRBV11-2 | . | TGTGCCAGCAGCCCTCCGATAAGCCAGCAGTATTTT | CASSPPISQQYF
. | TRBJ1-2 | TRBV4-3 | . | TGCGCCAGCAGCCAAGAGAAGGAGGGAACTTATGGCTACACCTTC | CASSQEKEGTYGYTF
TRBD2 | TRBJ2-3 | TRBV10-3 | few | TGTGCCATCAGTGAGTCTGGCGGGGGGGCGACAGATACGCAGTATTTT | CAISESGGGATDTQYF
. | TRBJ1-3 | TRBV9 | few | TGTGCCAGCAGCCCCCGGACTGGAAACACCATATATTTT | CASSPRTGNTIYF
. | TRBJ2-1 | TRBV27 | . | TGTGCCAGCAGTTTAACAAGCAATGAGCAGTTCTTC | CASSLTSNEQFF
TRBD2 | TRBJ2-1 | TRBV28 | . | TGTGCCAGCAGGGCCCCGGGGGGGCTTTATGAGCAGTTCTTC | CASRAPGGLYEQFF
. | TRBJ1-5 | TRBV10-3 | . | TGTGCCATCAGTGACCCGGCGGGCAATCAGCCCCAGCATTTT | CAISDPAGNQPQHF
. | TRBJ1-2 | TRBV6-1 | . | TGTGCCAGCAGAACACAGGACGGCTACACCTTC | CASRTQDGYTF
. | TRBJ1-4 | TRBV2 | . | TGTGCCAGCAGTGAAGGTCAGAGGGATGAAAAACTGTTTTTT | CASSEGQRDEKLFF
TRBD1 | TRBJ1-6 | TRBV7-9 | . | TGTGCCAGCAGCTTAGGACAGACAGGGGATAAATCACCCCTCCACTTT | CASSLGQTGDKSPLHF
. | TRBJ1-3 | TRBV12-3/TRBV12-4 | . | TGTGCCAGCAGTCCTCCGGACATTTCGTCTGGAAACACCATATATTTT | CASSPPDISSGNTIYF
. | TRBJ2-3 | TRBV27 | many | TGTGCCAGCAGTTTGGGGGGCACAGATACGCAGTATTTT | CASSLGGTDTQYF
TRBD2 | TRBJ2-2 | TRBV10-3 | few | TGTGCCATCACTGAAACGGACGGGGGGATCACCGGGGAGCTGTTTTTT | CAITETDGGITGELFF
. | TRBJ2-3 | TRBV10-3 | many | TGTGCCATCAGTGACCCTCCGGATACGCAGTATTTT | CAISDPPDTQYF
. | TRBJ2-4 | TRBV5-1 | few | TGCGCCAGCAGTCCGGAAGGAGGAAACATTCAGTACTTC | CASSPEGGNIQYF
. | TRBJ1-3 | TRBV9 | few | TGTGCCAGCAGCCCAAGTGGAGGGGCTGGAAACACCATATATTTT | CASSPSGGAGNTIYF
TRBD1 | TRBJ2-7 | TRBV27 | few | TGTGCCAGCAGTTTGGGACAGGGGGGCTACGAGCAGTACTTC | CASSLGQGGYEQYF
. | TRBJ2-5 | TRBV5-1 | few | TGCGCCAGCAGCTTGTCGTGGGTCGGAGAGACCCAGTACTTC | CASSLSWVGETQYF
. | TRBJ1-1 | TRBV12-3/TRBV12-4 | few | TGTGCCACCAAGATTAGGAACACTGAAGCTTTCTTT | CATKIRNTEAFF
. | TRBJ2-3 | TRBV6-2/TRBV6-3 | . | TGTGCCAGCAGTTGGCGGGGGCGCACAGATACGCAGTATTTT | CASSWRGRTDTQYF
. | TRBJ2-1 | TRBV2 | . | TGTGCCAGCAGTGAGGGGGGGCCAGGCAATGAGCAGTTCTTC | CASSEGGPGNEQFF
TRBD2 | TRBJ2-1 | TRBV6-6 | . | TGTGCCAGCAGTTACAGTCTAGCGGGGCCCTACAATGAGCTGTTCTTC | CASSYSLAGPYNELFF
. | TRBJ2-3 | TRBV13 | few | TGTGCCAGCAGCTTAAACCCTTTAGCAGATACGCAGTATTTT | CASSLNPLADTQYF
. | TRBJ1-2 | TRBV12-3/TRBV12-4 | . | TGTGCCAGCAGTCAGGCGGGGACAACCCGCGACTATGGCTACACCTTC | CASSQAGTTRDYGYTF
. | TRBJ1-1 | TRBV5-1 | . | TGCGCCAGTAACAGGGAGGAAAACACTGAAGCTTTCTTT | CASNREENTEAFF
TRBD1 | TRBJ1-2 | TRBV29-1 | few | TGCAGCGTTGAAGGGGACAGGTCCTATGGCTACACCTTC | CSVEGDRSYGYTF
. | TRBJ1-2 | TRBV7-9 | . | TGTGCCAGCAGCTTAGGGGATCACGGCTACACCTTC | CASSLGDHGYTF
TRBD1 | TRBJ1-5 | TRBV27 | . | TGTGCCAGCAGTCCCTGGACAGGGACAGGGCAGCCCCAGCATTTT | CASSPWTGTGQPQHF
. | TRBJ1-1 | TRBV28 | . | TGTGCCAGCAGTTTAGATCTGGGGTTGAACACTGAAGCTTTCTTT | CASSLDLGLNTEAFF
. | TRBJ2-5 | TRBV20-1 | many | TGCAGTTCCGCTTCAGGGGAGACCCAGTACTTC | CSSASGETQYF
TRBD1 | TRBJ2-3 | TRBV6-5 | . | TGTGCCAGCAGCAGAGACAGGGAACACACAGATACGCAGTATTTT | CASSRDREHTDTQYF
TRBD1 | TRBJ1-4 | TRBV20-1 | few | TGCAGTGCTAGAGTCCTCCGGGACAGACAACTTAGGGACGGAACTAATGAAAAACTGTTTTTT | CSARVLRDRQLRDGTNEKLFF
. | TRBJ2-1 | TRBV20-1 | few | TGCAGTGCCGTAGGCTGGGGATGGGACAATGAGCAGTTCTTC | CSAVGWGWDNEQFF
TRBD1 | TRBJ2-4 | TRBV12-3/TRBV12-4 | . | TGTGCCAGCAGCTATGGGGGACAGCTTCAGTACTTC | CASSYGGQLQYF
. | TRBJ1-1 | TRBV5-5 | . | TGTGCCAGCACCGTCAGGAACACTGAAGCTTTCTTT | CASTVRNTEAFF
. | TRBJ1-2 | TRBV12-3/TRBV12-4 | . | TGTGCCAGCAGTAACTCCCCCCGGCGGCTTACCTATGGCTACACCTTC | CASSNSPRRLTYGYTF
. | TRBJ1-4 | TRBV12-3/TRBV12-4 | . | TGTGCCAGCAGGACTAATGAAAAACTGTTTTTT | CASRTNEKLFF
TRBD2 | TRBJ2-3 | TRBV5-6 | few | TGTGCCAGCAGCCCGAGCGGGGGGCACACAGATACGCAGTATTTT | CASSPSGGHTDTQYF
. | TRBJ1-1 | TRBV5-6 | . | TGTGCCAGCAGCTTGGTGTTTGACAGAATTAAGAACTGGGCCACTGAAGCTTTCTTT | CASSLVFDRIKNWATEAFF
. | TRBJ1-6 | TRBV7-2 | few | TGTGCCAGCAGCTTAACAGGGACGGAAACACCCCTCCACTTT | CASSLTGTETPLHF
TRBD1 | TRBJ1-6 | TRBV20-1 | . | TGCAGTGCTAGGCATTGGGACAGGGATAATTCACCCCTCCACTTT | CSARHWDRDNSPLHF
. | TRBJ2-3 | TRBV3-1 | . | TGTGCCAGCAGCCCCGCCGAGGATACGCAGTATTTT | CASSPAEDTQYF
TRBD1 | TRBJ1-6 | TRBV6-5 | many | TGTGCCAGCAGTAGATTGGGGACAGGGGATTCACCCCTCCACTTT | CASSRLGTGDSPLHF
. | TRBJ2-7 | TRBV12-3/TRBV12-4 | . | TGTGCCAGCAGCCCCGCGGGGTCCTACGAGCAGTACTTC | CASSPAGSYEQYF
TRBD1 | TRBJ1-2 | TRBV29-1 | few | TGCAGCGTCCAGAGCCGGGACAGAGCTGGCTACACCTTC | CSVQSRDRAGYTF
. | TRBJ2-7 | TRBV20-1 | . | TGCAGTGCTAGCCCCCCACACGAGCAGTACTTC | CSASPPHEQYF
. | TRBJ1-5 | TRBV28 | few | TGTGCCAGCAGTTTGTCAGCCCGCAATCAGCCCCAGCATTTT | CASSLSARNQPQHF
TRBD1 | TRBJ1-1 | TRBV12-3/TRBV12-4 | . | TGTGCCAGCAGTTCAACAGGGGATTACACTGAAGCTTTCTTT | CASSSTGDYTEAFF
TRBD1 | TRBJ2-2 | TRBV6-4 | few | TGTGCCAGCAGTGACAGGACAGGGGGCTCGAACACCGGGGAGCTGTTTTTT | CASSDRTGGSNTGELFF
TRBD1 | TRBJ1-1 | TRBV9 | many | TGTGCCAGCAGCGCTTACAGGGGGCGCGACACTGAAGCTTTCTTT | CASSAYRGRDTEAFF
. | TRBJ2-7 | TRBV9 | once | TGTGCCAGCAGCGTAGAGGACCTAGCGAGGTTGGGACCGAACGAGCAGTACTTC | CASSVEDLARLGPNEQYF